This T cell receptor beta chain was recorded in a study of vaccination and CD4 T cells after COVID-19. Findings and caveats of the study: Relatively small numbers of convalescent patients were studied, with no early post-infection timepoints included.

Treatment of the sample: roughly 10-day PBMC culture with coronavirus spike peptide pools or control peptides (ViraFEST assay). As for this clonotype: Its antigen remains unknown.

With 9 bases removed from V and 4 bases from J, the gap between germline ends came to 13 bases. The CDR3 contains 14 residues. CDR1 and CDR2 (germline): SNHLY, FYNNEI. Cultured CD4+ T cell DNA underwent sequencing with the Oncomine TCR Beta short-read assay. TCRdb reanalysed the PCR reads using MiXCR and keeps one entry per CDR3 protein. The data contain fewer than 15,000 distinct CDR3 sequences, about 45% of them singletons. The chain joins TRBV2 to TRBJ1-6; possibly TRBD1 for D (6 bases). The clonotype originates from a human donor who had recovered from COVID-19. Sequencing was performed on CD4+ T cells from blood, cultured in vitro. Here the CDR3 DNA reads TGTGCCAGTTACAGGGAAGGGTATAATTCACCCCTCCACTTT. Translated, it gives CASYREGYNSPLHF.